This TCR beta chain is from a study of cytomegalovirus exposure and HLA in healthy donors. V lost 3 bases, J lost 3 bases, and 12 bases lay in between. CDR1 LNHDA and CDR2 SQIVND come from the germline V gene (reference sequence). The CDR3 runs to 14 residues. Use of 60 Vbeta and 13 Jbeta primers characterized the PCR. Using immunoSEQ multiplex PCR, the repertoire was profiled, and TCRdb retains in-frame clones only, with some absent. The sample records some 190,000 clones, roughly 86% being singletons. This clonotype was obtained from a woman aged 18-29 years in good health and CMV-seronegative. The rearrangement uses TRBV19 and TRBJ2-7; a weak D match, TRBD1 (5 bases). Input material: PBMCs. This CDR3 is CASSIAGPLYEQYF. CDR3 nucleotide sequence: TGTGCCAGTAGTATTGCAGGGCCCCTCTACGAGCAGTACTTC.